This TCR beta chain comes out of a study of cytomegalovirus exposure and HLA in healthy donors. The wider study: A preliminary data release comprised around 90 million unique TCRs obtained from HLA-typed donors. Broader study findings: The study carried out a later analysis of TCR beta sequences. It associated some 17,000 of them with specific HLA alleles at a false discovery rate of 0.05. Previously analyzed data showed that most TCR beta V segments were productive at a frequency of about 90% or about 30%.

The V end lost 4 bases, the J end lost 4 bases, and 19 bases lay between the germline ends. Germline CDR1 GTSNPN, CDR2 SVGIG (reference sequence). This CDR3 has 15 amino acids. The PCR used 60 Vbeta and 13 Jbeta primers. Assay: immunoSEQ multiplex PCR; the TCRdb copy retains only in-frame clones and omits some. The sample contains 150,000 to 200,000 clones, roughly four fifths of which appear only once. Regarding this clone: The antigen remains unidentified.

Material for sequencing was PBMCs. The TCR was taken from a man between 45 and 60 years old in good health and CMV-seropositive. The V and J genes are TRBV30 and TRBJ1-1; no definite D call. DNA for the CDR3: TGTGCCTGGACGCGGCACGCTTTGATGGTCACTGAAGCTTTCTTT. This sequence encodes CAWTRHALMVTEAFF.